This entry lists 20 T cell receptor beta chains sequenced from one sample in a study of regulatory T cells in long-lasting Graves disease. The time point denotes: persistent/refractory GD, antithyroid drugs over 5 years with positive TRAb. PBMCs were the source of the RNA used for TCR sequencing. Relying on iRepertoire HTBI primers and Arm-PCR of CDR3 regions, the team built TCR beta libraries. Each CDR3 protein gets one entry after TCRdb re-called the multiplex PCR reads with MiXCR. Here the sample spans about 290,000 distinct CDR3 sequences, around 20% being singletons. Sequenced here: peripheral blood mononuclear cells (PBMCs), sampled when the disease was refractory, from a patient treated with antithyroid drugs. All receptors derive from a female donor with Graves disease.

This clonotype was observed a handful of times. The rearrangement joins TRBV4-1 to TRBJ2-7; 7 bases agree with TRBD2. Germline CDR1 MGHRA, CDR2 YSYEKL. The CDR3 is 15 amino acids. V was clipped by 4 bases and J by 4 bases; unmatched bases: 10. As DNA, the CDR3 is TGCGCCAGCAGCCTAAGCGGGACCTTCTTGTACGAGCAGTACTTC. This sequence encodes CASSLSGTFLYEQYF.

This clonotype appeared many times. V usage is TRBV6-5 and J usage is TRBJ1-2; D might be TRBD1 (6 bases). Germline loops: CDR1 MNHEY, CDR2 SVGAGI. V gave up 2 bases and J gave up 3 bases, with 25 bases separating them. CDR3 length equals 19 residues. CDR3 nucleotide sequence: TGTGCCAGCAGTTACACCGTGGGACACCTAGGGGACTCTTACTATGGCTACACCTTC. Protein sequence: CASSYTVGHLGDSYYGYTF.

The V and J genes are TRBV20-1 and TRBJ2-7; D remains ambiguous. V lost 5 bases to trimming and J lost 0 bases, with 5 bases between them. CDR1 DFQATT and CDR2 SNEGSKA come from the germline V gene (reference sequence). The CDR3 has 11 residues. DNA for the CDR3: TGCAGTGCTGGGGTCTCCTACGAGCAGTACTTC. As protein: CSAGVSYEQYF.

This clonotype came up many times. The chain employs TRBV7-6 and TRBJ1-1; D not resolved. The CDR3 consists of 13 residues. Germline CDR1 SGHVS, CDR2 FNYEAQ. Trimming removed 2 bases at V and 7 bases at J, with 11 bases between. CDR3 residues: CASSLQSRGEAFF. The CDR3 DNA follows: TGTGCCAGCAGCTTACAATCCCGCGGTGAAGCTTTCTTT.

The V call is TRBV20-1, the J call TRBJ2-7; the D is unclear. The germline V and J ends were trimmed by 3 bases and 5 bases, with 8 bases remaining between them. Germline values: CDR1 DFQATT, CDR2 SNEGSKA (reference sequence). The length of the CDR3 is 11 residues. The CDR3 spells CSASNRNEQYF. The DNA for the CDR3 is TGCAGTGCTAGTAACCGGAACGAGCAGTACTTC.

In nucleotides, the CDR3 is TGTGCCACCAGTGGAGGGGGGGGGTATCAGCCCCAGCATTTT. It yields the protein CATSGGGGYQPQHF. This chain links TRBV24-1 with TRBJ1-5; D is perhaps TRBD1 (6 bases). CDR3 length: 14 amino acids. V lost 5 bases to trimming and J lost 5 bases, with 12 bases between them. Germline V gives CDR1 KGHDR, CDR2 SFDVKD.

The rearrangement uses TRBV5-1 and TRBJ2-7; D may be TRBD2 (6 bases). CDR3 length: 14 amino acids. V was cut by 2 bases and J by 2 bases, with 11 bases left in between. Per the germline V gene, CDR1 is SGHRS and CDR2 is YFSETQ. Here the CDR3 DNA reads TGCGCCAGCAGCTTCGGACTACAGACCTACGAGCAGTACTTC. Translating it yields CASSFGLQTYEQYF.

The V call is TRBV20-1, the J call TRBJ2-5, with D uncertain. The V gene's germline CDR1 is DFQATT and CDR2 SNEGSKA (reference sequence). Trimming left V 0 bases short and J 7 bases short, with 12 bases between. CDR3 length: 13 amino acids. CDR3 region: CSARDWSSGTQYF. The CDR3 DNA is TGCAGTGCTAGAGATTGGAGTTCGGGGACCCAGTACTTC.

This clonotype appeared many times. The V gene is TRBV5-1, the J gene TRBJ2-7; the D gene could be TRBD1 or TRBD2 (5 bases each). The CDR3 loop spans 15 amino acids. Germline V lookup: CDR1 SGHRS, CDR2 YFSETQ. The V end was cut by 0 bases, the J end by 5 bases, with 15 bases between. The CDR3, as DNA: TGCGCCAGCAGCTTGGGACACCCAGGGAGCAACGAGCAGTACTTC. Amino acid sequence: CASSLGHPGSNEQYF.

The sample holds many counts of this clonotype. The gene calls are TRBV14 and TRBJ1-4; D is undetermined. CDR3 size: 12 residues. Germline V CDR1 and CDR2: SGHDN, FVKESK. Trimming removed 1 base from V and 8 bases from J, with 5 bases in between. In DNA, the CDR3 is TGTGCCAGCAGCCAAGTCTACGAAAAACTGTTTTTT. Protein sequence: CASSQVYEKLFF.

This clonotype was counted once. One end of the junction is discordant with germline, which a read error may explain. The rearrangement joins TRBV28 to TRBJ2-5; D might be TRBD1 (6 bases). Per the germline V gene, CDR1 is MDHEN and CDR2 is SYDVKM. This CDR3 is built from 19 residues. CDR3: CASSFNRMRAGANQETQYF. CDR3 nucleotide sequence: TGTGCCAGCAGTTTTAATCGAATGAGAGCAGGGGCCAATCAAGAGACTCAGTACTTC.

This chain links TRBV28 with TRBJ2-1; 7 nucleotides align to TRBD1. The V segment lost 8 bases and the J segment 4 bases; nucleotides outside the gene matches: 8. This CDR3 region has 14 residues. Germline assignment: CDR1 MDHEN and CDR2 SYDVKM. CDR3 DNA sequence: TGTGCCAGCGACAAACAGGGGCAGTACAATGAGCAGTTCTTC. Translation gives CASDKQGQYNEQFF.

This clonotype appeared once. The rearrangement links TRBV27 to TRBJ1-6; D is uncertain. V lost 0 bases and J 11 bases, leaving 11 bases between the germline ends. The CDR3 extends over 14 amino acids. From germline, CDR1 is MNHEY and CDR2 SMNVEV (reference sequence). CDR3: CASSLSAAVTPLHF. The CDR3 coding sequence is TGTGCCAGCAGTTTATCGGCCGCGGTCACACCCCTCCACTTT.

The CDR3 DNA follows: TGTGCCAGCTCACGACTGACAGGGGGCCCTGAAGCTTTCTTT. Protein: CASSRLTGGPEAFF. The genes are TRBV18 and TRBJ1-1; 10 bases are a match to TRBD1. CDR3 length equals 14 residues. Per the germline V gene, CDR1 is KGHSH and CDR2 is LQKENI. J gave up 6 bases and V 4 bases, and 5 bases lay outside the gene matches.

This clonotype occurred many times. The chain is built from TRBV28 and TRBJ1-4; 8 bases map to TRBD1. CDR1 MDHEN and CDR2 SYDVKM come from the germline V gene. The V and J ends lost 3 bases and 6 bases, in that order; junction bases with no gene match: 9. CDR3 size: 16 residues. The CDR3 spells CASSFLGQGLHEKLFF. The CDR3 DNA reads as TGTGCCAGCAGTTTCCTCGGACAGGGCCTCCATGAAAAACTGTTTTTT.

This clonotype occurred a few times. The chain combines TRBV4-3 with TRBJ2-2; D gene unclear. This CDR3 comprises 15 residues. V lost 2 bases and J lost 0, with 7 bases in between. In germline, CDR1 is LGHNA, CDR2 YSLEER. The CDR3: CASSQYHSNTGELFF. CDR3 sequence (DNA): TGCGCCAGCAGCCAATACCACTCGAACACCGGGGAGCTGTTTTTT.

This chain connects TRBV6-1 to TRBJ2-7; the D gene is possibly TRBD1 (5 bases). The germline V gene encodes CDR1 MNHNS and CDR2 SASEGT. CDR3 length equals 14 residues. The V end was cut by 7 bases, the J end by 0 bases, with 13 bases between. The CDR3 DNA follows: TGTGCCAGCAAGTCGATTAGGGGCTCCTACGAGCAGTACTTC. It yields the protein CASKSIRGSYEQYF.

Turning to this clonotype: A read error may be the cause here, since a much bigger clone is one base away. CDR3 in DNA: TGTGTCACCGACAGGGGCCTGAACACTGAAGCTTTCTTT. As protein: CVTDRGLNTEAFF. V is TRBV6-8 and J is TRBJ1-1; TRBD1 matches 8 bases. The CDR3 length is 13 residues. Germline V gene data show CDR1 as MNHGY and CDR2 as SAAAGT.

The rearrangement uses TRBV14 and TRBJ2-7, with D perhaps matching TRBD2 (5 bases). The V and J ends lost 1 base and 0 bases respectively, with 10 bases between them. Germline V gene data show CDR1 as SGHDN and CDR2 as FVKESK. The CDR3 runs 15 residues. The CDR3 reads CASSQALGLSYEQYF. CDR3 coding DNA: TGTGCCAGCAGCCAAGCACTAGGTCTCTCCTACGAGCAGTACTTC.

This chain joins TRBV19 and TRBJ2-5; no clear D. V lost 3 bases and J 7 bases, leaving 24 bases between the germline ends. CDR1 and CDR2 from the germline V gene are LNHDA and SQIVND (reference sequence). The CDR3 is 17 residues long. CDR3 in amino acids: CASSMRDRASESGTQYF. CDR3 bases: TGTGCCAGTAGTATGCGTGATCGGGCCTCTGAATCCGGGACCCAGTACTTC.